These T cell receptor beta chains were read from a single sample in a study of T cells expressing NK-cell markers. TCRdb reanalyzed the 5' RACE reads and collapses them to one entry per CDR3 protein, without DNA. The sample totals hundreds of thousands of distinct CDR3 sequences; its top ten clones hold around 3.9%. The sample comprised blood T cells: a sorted CD56 or NKG2C T cell subset, CD4+ or CD8+ T cells, or bulk PBMC T cells (not recorded which). The receptor set was obtained from a woman between 18 and 70 years old in good health. Each CDR3 is given with its conserved first and last residue.

v_call,j_call,cdr3_aa
TRBV4-2,TRBJ1-5,CASSQRGGGSNQPQHF
TRBV7-2,TRBJ1-2,CASSLGTGPYTF
TRBV20-1,TRBJ2-7,CSAIRPTGSYEQYF
TRBV6-4,TRBJ2-3,CASSGGLATDTQYF
TRBV6-2/TRBV6-3,TRBJ2-4,CASSWGAAGKNIQYF
TRBV6-2/TRBV6-3,TRBJ2-1,CASSPPGTTRWQFF
TRBV12-3/TRBV12-4,TRBJ2-3,CATRQGLGTDTQYF
TRBV15,TRBJ2-7,CATSREARLAGANEQYF
TRBV12-3/TRBV12-4,TRBJ2-5,CASSLRRPRRGAYQETQYF
TRBV10-3,TRBJ2-7,CATSWASGGEQYF
TRBV5-1,TRBJ1-1,CASSYTGSTEAFF
TRBV3-1,TRBJ2-1,CASSQALTRSSYNEQFF
TRBV4-2,TRBJ1-1,CASSPSERSNTEAFF
TRBV7-3,TRBJ2-2,CAAPLEGLAETGELFF
TRBV20-1,TRBJ2-3,CSASMSSTDTQYF
TRBV3-1,TRBJ2-3,CASSQEGTSWGGTDTQYF
TRBV5-1,TRBJ1-2,CASGGQGSSGYTF
TRBV25-1,TRBJ1-5,CASSDTGSGQPQHF
TRBV24-1,TRBJ2-2,CATSDFSRANTGELFF
TRBV5-1,TRBJ2-3,CASSLGQGPDTQYF
TRBV4-1,TRBJ1-4,CASSQEGTGGFGEKLFF
TRBV12-3/TRBV12-4,TRBJ1-5,CASSTRTGVSNQPQHF
TRBV20-1,TRBJ1-5,CSARLPLDQPQHF
TRBV5-1,TRBJ1-4,CASRSGTVEEKLFF
TRBV7-2,TRBJ1-1,CASSLIGGGNTEAFF
TRBV6-5,TRBJ1-1,CASSYEGGGNTEAFF
TRBV21-1,TRBJ2-5,CAGMNRVIVLGQETQYF
TRBV10-3,TRBJ2-3,CAIRAEREATDTQYF
TRBV11-2,TRBJ2-3,CASSLVAGVADTQYF
TRBV6-1,TRBJ2-7,CASRLYEGSHEQYF
TRBV18,TRBJ2-5,CASTGQGSGETQYF
TRBV5-1,TRBJ2-5,CASSRRQNQETQYF
TRBV4-3,TRBJ1-2,CASSQDRRQDYGYTF
TRBV20-1,TRBJ2-1,CSAPLRTSDEQFF
TRBV6-5,TRBJ1-3,CASSYSRRYSGNTIYF
TRBV5-1,TRBJ1-2,CASSSGQGHGYTF
TRBV5-1,TRBJ1-5,CASRIDSRGNQPQHF
TRBV3-1,TRBJ2-5,CASARGLGGETQYF
TRBV5-1,TRBJ2-5,CASSSIPGLAGQETQYF
TRBV6-2/TRBV6-3,TRBJ2-1,CASSYILRDEQFF
TRBV20-1,TRBJ2-3,CSATGTGLEYF